A selection of T cell receptor beta chains follows, all from one sample in a study of CD8 T cells in ankylosing spondylitis. TCRdb ran MiXCR on the 5' RACE reads and lists one entry per CDR3 protein. This table has some 250,000 distinct CDR3 sequences, about 10% appearing once. Specimen: blood, either unsorted or a sorted T cell fraction (not recorded which). These receptors all stem from a male donor with ankylosing spondylitis or in good health (not recorded which). The CDR3 runs from the conserved cysteine through the conserved F or W. D genes are given only for firm matches. Some rows have no size entry. The others give once, few or many, or a class for an expanded clone.

V gene: TRBV7-8; J gene: TRBJ2-3; CDR3 length: 13; clone size: NA; D gene: NA; CDR3 DNA: TGTGCCAGCCTAGATAAGGCTGGTTCGACGCAGTATTTT; CDR3 protein: CASLDKAGSTQYF
V gene: TRBV24-1; J gene: TRBJ1-2; CDR3 length: 11; clone size: many; D gene: NA; CDR3 DNA: TGTGCCACCAGTGACTCGTATGGCTACACCTTC; CDR3 protein: CATSDSYGYTF
V gene: TRBV20-1; J gene: TRBJ2-3; CDR3 length: 17; clone size: many; D gene: TRBD2; CDR3 DNA: TGCAGTGCTAGAGATCGCCTCAGCGGGGGGGCCACAGATACGCAGTATTTT; CDR3 protein: CSARDRLSGGATDTQYF
V gene: TRBV5-1; J gene: TRBJ2-5; CDR3 length: 15; clone size: NA; D gene: NA; CDR3 DNA: TGCGCCAGCAGCTCTTTTAGGGGAGTCTACGAGACCCAGTACTTC; CDR3 protein: CASSSFRGVYETQYF
V gene: TRBV28; J gene: TRBJ2-3; CDR3 length: 17; clone size: few; D gene: TRBD2; CDR3 DNA: TGTGCCAGCAGGTCACCTGGAGGGCGGGGGAGCACAGATACGCAGTATTTT; CDR3 protein: CASRSPGGRGSTDTQYF
V gene: TRBV27; J gene: TRBJ2-1; CDR3 length: 16; clone size: many; D gene: TRBD2; CDR3 DNA: TGTGCCAGCAGCTCACTAGCGACGCAGCCCTACAATGAGCAGTTCTTC; CDR3 protein: CASSSLATQPYNEQFF
V gene: TRBV5-1; J gene: TRBJ2-1; CDR3 length: 15; clone size: many; D gene: NA; CDR3 DNA: TGCGCCAGCAGTAAGGGGAGGACAGCTCGGAATGAGCAGTTCTTC; CDR3 protein: CASSKGRTARNEQFF
V gene: TRBV5-1; J gene: TRBJ1-3; CDR3 length: 14; clone size: many; D gene: NA; CDR3 DNA: TGCGCCAGCAGCTCGGGGGGTAACGGAAACACCATATATTTT; CDR3 protein: CASSSGGNGNTIYF
V gene: TRBV29-1; J gene: TRBJ2-4; CDR3 length: 13; clone size: NA; D gene: NA; CDR3 DNA: TGCAGCGTTGCTCTCTCTGGGTCAAACATTCAGTACTTC; CDR3 protein: CSVALSGSNIQYF
V gene: TRBV7-7; J gene: TRBJ2-2; CDR3 length: 14; clone size: NA; D gene: NA; CDR3 DNA: TGTGCCAGCAGCCCTGACCAGGCCACCGGGGAGCTGTTTTTT; CDR3 protein: CASSPDQATGELFF
V gene: TRBV12-3/TRBV12-4; J gene: TRBJ1-4; CDR3 length: 13; clone size: NA; D gene: NA; CDR3 DNA: TGTGCCAGCAGAAAGACCGCCGTTGAAAAACTGTTTTTT; CDR3 protein: CASRKTAVEKLFF
V gene: TRBV6-1; J gene: TRBJ2-3; CDR3 length: 17; clone size: NA; D gene: NA; CDR3 DNA: TGTGCCAGCAGTGAAGTAAGGAGGAATGGCGGGCCAGATACGCAGTATTTT; CDR3 protein: CASSEVRRNGGPDTQYF
V gene: TRBV20-1; J gene: TRBJ2-6; CDR3 length: 14; clone size: many; D gene: NA; CDR3 DNA: TGCAGTGCTAGAGGGGACTCTGGGGCCAACGTCCTGACTTTC; CDR3 protein: CSARGDSGANVLTF
V gene: TRBV4-2; J gene: TRBJ2-1; CDR3 length: 15; clone size: many; D gene: NA; CDR3 DNA: TGTGCCAGCAGCCAAGTCCAGGGGCGGACGAATGAGCAGTTCTTC; CDR3 protein: CASSQVQGRTNEQFF
V gene: TRBV28; J gene: TRBJ2-2; CDR3 length: 16; clone size: many; D gene: NA; CDR3 DNA: TGTGCCACCCACCCTGGTGGCGGCCATTTGGACGGGGAGCTGTTTTTT; CDR3 protein: CATHPGGGHLDGELFF
V gene: TRBV5-1; J gene: TRBJ2-3; CDR3 length: 16; clone size: many; D gene: TRBD2; CDR3 DNA: TGCGCCAGCAGCTTGTCCCTAGCGGGGGAAACCGATACGCAGTATTTT; CDR3 protein: CASSLSLAGETDTQYF
V gene: TRBV28; J gene: TRBJ1-2; CDR3 length: 16; clone size: NA; D gene: TRBD1; CDR3 DNA: TGTGCCAGCAGTTTCTCGACAGGGGGGACCTATAATGGCTACACCTTC; CDR3 protein: CASSFSTGGTYNGYTF
V gene: TRBV20-1; J gene: TRBJ2-7; CDR3 length: 19; clone size: many; D gene: TRBD1; CDR3 DNA: TGCAGTGCTAGAGTTTCCGGACAGGGGGCCCCGTCTTTTACCTACGAGCAGTACTTC; CDR3 protein: CSARVSGQGAPSFTYEQYF
V gene: TRBV20-1; J gene: TRBJ2-3; CDR3 length: 16; clone size: many; D gene: TRBD2; CDR3 DNA: TGCAGTGCTAGAGAACTAGCGGGGGTTCCCCCAGATACGCAGTATTTT; CDR3 protein: CSARELAGVPPDTQYF
V gene: TRBV2; J gene: TRBJ2-5; CDR3 length: 16; clone size: NA; D gene: TRBD1; CDR3 DNA: TGTGCCATGCAGGGTCGGGACAGGGGCCCGAAAGAGACCCAGTACTTC; CDR3 protein: CAMQGRDRGPKETQYF
V gene: TRBV5-1; J gene: TRBJ2-2; CDR3 length: 13; clone size: many; D gene: NA; CDR3 DNA: TGCGCCAGCAGCTTGGCCATCACCGGGGAGCTGTTTTTT; CDR3 protein: CASSLAITGELFF
V gene: TRBV7-9; J gene: TRBJ2-3; CDR3 length: 14; clone size: NA; D gene: NA; CDR3 DNA: TGTGCCAGCAGCCGGACCTTCAGCACAGATACGCAGTATTTT; CDR3 protein: CASSRTFSTDTQYF
V gene: TRBV13; J gene: TRBJ1-3; CDR3 length: 16; clone size: few; D gene: NA; CDR3 DNA: TGTGCCAGCAGCTCTTACCGGGCTCCCGCTGAAAACACCATATATTTT; CDR3 protein: CASSSYRAPAENTIYF
V gene: TRBV3-1; J gene: TRBJ1-1; CDR3 length: 13; clone size: many; D gene: NA; CDR3 DNA: TGTGCCAGCAGCCCGAGGGTGACAACTGAAGCTTTCTTT; CDR3 protein: CASSPRVTTEAFF
V gene: TRBV5-1; J gene: TRBJ2-2; CDR3 length: 16; clone size: many; D gene: NA; CDR3 DNA: TGCGCCAGCAGCTGGGGGCAGGGAGTGCGTTCCGGGGAGCTGTTTTTT; CDR3 protein: CASSWGQGVRSGELFF
V gene: TRBV11-2; J gene: TRBJ2-7; CDR3 length: 15; clone size: many; D gene: TRBD2; CDR3 DNA: TGTGCCAGCAGCTGGACTAGCGGGAGACCCGACGAGCAGTACTTC; CDR3 protein: CASSWTSGRPDEQYF
V gene: TRBV11-3; J gene: TRBJ2-2; CDR3 length: 13; clone size: few; D gene: NA; CDR3 DNA: TGTGCCAGCAGCTCGGGCAGATACGGGGAGCTGTTTTTT; CDR3 protein: CASSSGRYGELFF
V gene: TRBV5-1; J gene: TRBJ2-3; CDR3 length: 13; clone size: many; D gene: NA; CDR3 DNA: TGCGCCAGCAGCTTGACTTACACAGATACGCAGTATTTT; CDR3 protein: CASSLTYTDTQYF
V gene: TRBV5-1; J gene: TRBJ2-1; CDR3 length: 19; clone size: many; D gene: TRBD1; CDR3 DNA: TGCGCCAGCAGCTGGGACAGGGATTATATTGGAGCGCGCTACAATGAGCAGTTCTTC; CDR3 protein: CASSWDRDYIGARYNEQFF
V gene: TRBV18; J gene: TRBJ1-1; CDR3 length: 15; clone size: few; D gene: TRBD1; CDR3 DNA: TGTGCCAGCTCACCAACCCGGGACAGATACACTGAAGCTTTCTTT; CDR3 protein: CASSPTRDRYTEAFF
V gene: TRBV12-3/TRBV12-4; J gene: TRBJ1-5; CDR3 length: 15; clone size: many; D gene: TRBD1; CDR3 DNA: TGTGCCAGCAGTCCCACGGACAGGGGAGATCAGCCCCAGCATTTT; CDR3 protein: CASSPTDRGDQPQHF
V gene: TRBV20-1; J gene: TRBJ1-1; CDR3 length: 17; clone size: few; D gene: NA; CDR3 DNA: TGCAGTGCTAGAGGAGTAGAGTTGGACACCCTGAGCACTGAAGCTTTCTTT; CDR3 protein: CSARGVELDTLSTEAFF
V gene: TRBV29-1; J gene: TRBJ2-7; CDR3 length: 13; clone size: many; D gene: NA; CDR3 DNA: TGCAGCGTTGGTGGCCTAGTAGCCTACGAGCAGTACTTC; CDR3 protein: CSVGGLVAYEQYF
V gene: TRBV5-5; J gene: TRBJ2-4; CDR3 length: 14; clone size: few; D gene: NA; CDR3 DNA: TGTGCCAGCAGCTTGGTGATAGCCAAAAACATTCAGTACTTC; CDR3 protein: CASSLVIAKNIQYF
V gene: TRBV12-3/TRBV12-4; J gene: TRBJ1-4; CDR3 length: 16; clone size: many; D gene: TRBD1; CDR3 DNA: TGTGCCAGCGCCACGGGACAGGGGATGACTAATGAAAAACTGTTTTTT; CDR3 protein: CASATGQGMTNEKLFF
V gene: TRBV5-1; J gene: TRBJ1-2; CDR3 length: 14; clone size: many; D gene: TRBD1; CDR3 DNA: TGCGCCAGCAGCTGGACAGGAAACTATAATGGCTACACCTTC; CDR3 protein: CASSWTGNYNGYTF
V gene: TRBV3-1; J gene: TRBJ2-7; CDR3 length: 12; clone size: many; D gene: NA; CDR3 DNA: TGTGCCAGCAGCCAGACTGGGTACGAGCAGTACTTC; CDR3 protein: CASSQTGYEQYF
V gene: TRBV5-5; J gene: TRBJ2-1; CDR3 length: 12; clone size: few; D gene: NA; CDR3 DNA: TGTGCCAGCAGCACCCGGGACCAGACTCGGTTCTTC; CDR3 protein: CASSTRDQTRFF